Listed here are 7 T cell receptor beta chains from one sample, sequenced in a study of technical replicates of blood from several donors. The assay was immunoSEQ multiplex PCR, and TCRdb's table has in-frame clones only and misses some. The sample yields 87,000 or so clones, 85% to 95% seen once. The sample consisted of T cells isolated from PBMCs. These receptors were obtained from a human donor in good health.

J is TRBJ2-1 and V is TRBV6-1, with 9 nucleotides matching TRBD2. With 5 bases clipped from V and 13 bases from J, the junction kept 12 bases outside the gene matches. Per the germline V gene, CDR1 is MNHNS and CDR2 is SASEGT. The CDR3 covers 14 residues. CDR3 loop: CASSRTSADNGQFF. The CDR3, as DNA: TGTGCCAGCAGTAGGACTAGCGCAGACAATGGCCAGTTCTTC.

This chain links TRBV7-3 with TRBJ1-1; D is possibly TRBD1 (6 bases). The CDR3 length is 15 residues. Trimming cost V 3 bases and J 0 bases, with 11 bases left between them. Germline assignment: CDR1 SGHTA and CDR2 FQGTGA. CDR3: CASSFIRGVNTEAFF. The DNA for the CDR3 is TGTGCCAGCAGCTTCATCAGGGGTGTGAACACTGAAGCTTTCTTT.

The V gene is TRBV27, the J gene TRBJ1-1, with D possibly TRBD1 on 6 matching bases. Germline CDR1 and CDR2: MNHEY and SMNVEV (reference sequence). The V gene lost 2 bases and the J gene lost 4 bases, with 8 bases spanning the gap. This CDR3 has 13 residues. Here the CDR3 DNA reads TGTGCCAGCAGTTTACAGGGGAGCACTGAAGCTTTCTTT. It codes for CASSLQGSTEAFF.

The chain links TRBV5-4 to TRBJ2-3; 11 nucleotides match TRBD2. Trimming removed 4 bases from V and 5 bases from J; junction bases left unmatched: 12. Germline assignment: CDR1 SGHNT and CDR2 YYREEE (reference sequence). The CDR3 consists of 17 residues. Written as DNA, the CDR3 is TGTGCCAGCAGCCGCCTCGTAGCGGGAGGGCCGGTAGATACGCAGTATTTT. Translated, it gives CASSRLVAGGPVDTQYF.

The rearrangement links TRBV9 to TRBJ1-4; 8 nucleotides agree with TRBD1. Trimming removed 2 bases from V and 8 bases from J; junction bases left unmatched: 2. This CDR3 has 13 residues. Germline CDR1 and CDR2: SGDLS and YYNGEE. The CDR3 loop is CASSVDREEKLFF. The DNA for the CDR3 is TGTGCCAGCAGCGTGGACAGGGAAGAAAAACTGTTTTTT.

The chain recombines TRBV7-3 with TRBJ2-7, with D maybe TRBD2 (5 bases). The CDR3 consists of 17 residues. V gave up 5 bases and J gave up 4 bases, with 24 bases separating them. Germline values: CDR1 SGHTA, CDR2 FQGTGA. DNA for the CDR3: TGTGCCAGCAGCCCCCACCATGAGGGCCCCTTCATATACGAGCAGTACTTC. It translates to CASSPHHEGPFIYEQYF.

The sample holds one count of this clone. This chain joins TRBV18 and TRBJ1-1, with D uncertain. Germline V gene sequence: CDR1 KGHSH, CDR2 LQKENI. Trimming pared 3 bases from V and 2 bases from J, leaving 7 bases between. The CDR3 contains 13 residues. The CDR3, as DNA: TGTGCCAGCTCACCGAGTGAAAACACTGAAGCTTTCTTT. As protein: CASSPSENTEAFF.